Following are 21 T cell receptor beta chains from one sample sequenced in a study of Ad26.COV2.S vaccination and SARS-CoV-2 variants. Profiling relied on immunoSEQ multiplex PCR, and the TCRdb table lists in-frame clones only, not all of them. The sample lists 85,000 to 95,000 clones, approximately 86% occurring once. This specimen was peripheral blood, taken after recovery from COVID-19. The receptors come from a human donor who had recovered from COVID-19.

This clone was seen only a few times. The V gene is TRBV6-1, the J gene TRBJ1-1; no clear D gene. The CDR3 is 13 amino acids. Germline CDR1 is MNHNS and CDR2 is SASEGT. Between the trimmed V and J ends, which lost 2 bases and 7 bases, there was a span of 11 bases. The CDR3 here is CASSENSGSEAFF. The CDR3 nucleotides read TGTGCCAGCAGTGAAAACTCGGGGAGTGAAGCTTTCTTT.

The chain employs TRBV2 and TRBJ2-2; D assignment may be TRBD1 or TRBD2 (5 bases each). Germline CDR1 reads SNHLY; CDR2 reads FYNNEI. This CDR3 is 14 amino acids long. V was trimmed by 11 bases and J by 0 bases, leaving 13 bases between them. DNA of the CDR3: TGTGCCCGAGGGACCACCTCGAACACCGGGGAGCTGTTTTTT. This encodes CARGTTSNTGELFF.

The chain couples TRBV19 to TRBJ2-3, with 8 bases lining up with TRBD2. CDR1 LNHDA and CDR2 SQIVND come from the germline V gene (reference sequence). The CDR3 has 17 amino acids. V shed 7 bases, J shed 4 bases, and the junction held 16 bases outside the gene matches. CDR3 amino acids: CASKGVRSGRSADTQYF. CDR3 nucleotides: TGTGCCAGTAAGGGGGTTCGGAGCGGGAGATCTGCAGATACGCAGTATTTT.

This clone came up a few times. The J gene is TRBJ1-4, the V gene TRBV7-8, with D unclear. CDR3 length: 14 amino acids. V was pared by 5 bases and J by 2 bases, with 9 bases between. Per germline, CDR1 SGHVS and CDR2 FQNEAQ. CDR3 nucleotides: TGTGCCAGCAGCCACGGGATTACTAATGAAAAACTGTTTTTT. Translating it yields CASSHGITNEKLFF. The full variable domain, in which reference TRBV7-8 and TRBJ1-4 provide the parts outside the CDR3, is GAGVSQSPRYKVAKRGQDVALRCDPISGHVSLFWYQQALGQGPEFLTYFQNEAQLDKSGLPSDRFFAERPEGSVSTLKIQRTQQEDSAVYLCASSHGITNEKLFFGSGTQLSVL.

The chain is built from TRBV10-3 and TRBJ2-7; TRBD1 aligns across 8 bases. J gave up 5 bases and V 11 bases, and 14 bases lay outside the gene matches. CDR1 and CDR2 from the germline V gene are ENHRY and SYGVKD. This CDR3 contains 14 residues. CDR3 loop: CAVEAGGLSDEQYF. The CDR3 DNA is TGTGCCGTTGAAGCAGGGGGCTTATCGGACGAGCAGTACTTC.

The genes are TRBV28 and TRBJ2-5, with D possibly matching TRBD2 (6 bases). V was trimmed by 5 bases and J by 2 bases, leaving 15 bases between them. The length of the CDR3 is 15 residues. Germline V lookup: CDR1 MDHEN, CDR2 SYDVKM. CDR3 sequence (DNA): TGTGCCAGCAGTCTATTTCGGGGGTTGCAAGAGACCCAGTACTTC. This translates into CASSLFRGLQETQYF.

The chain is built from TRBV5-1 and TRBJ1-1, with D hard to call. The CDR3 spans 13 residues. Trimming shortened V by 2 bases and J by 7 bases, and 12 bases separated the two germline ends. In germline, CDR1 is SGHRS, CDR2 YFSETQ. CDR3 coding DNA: TGCGCCAGCAGCTTCAACGGAGAGCGTGAAGCTTTCTTT. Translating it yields CASSFNGEREAFF.

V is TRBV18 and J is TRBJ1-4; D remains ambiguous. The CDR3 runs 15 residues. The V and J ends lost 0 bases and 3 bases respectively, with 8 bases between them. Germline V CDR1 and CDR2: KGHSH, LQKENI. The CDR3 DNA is TGTGCCAGCTCACCACCGGGTGGGGCTAATGAAAAACTGTTTTTT. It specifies CASSPPGGANEKLFF.

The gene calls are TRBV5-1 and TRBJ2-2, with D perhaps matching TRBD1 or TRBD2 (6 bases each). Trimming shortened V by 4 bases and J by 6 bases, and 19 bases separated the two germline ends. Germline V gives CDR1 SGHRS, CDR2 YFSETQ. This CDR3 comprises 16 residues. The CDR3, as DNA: TGCGCCAGCAGCCAGAGCGTCCGGGGGCGCCCCGGGGAGCTGTTTTTT. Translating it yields CASSQSVRGRPGELFF. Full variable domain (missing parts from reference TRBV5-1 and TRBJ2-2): KAGVTQTPRYLIKTRGQQVTLSCSPISGHRSVSWYQQTPGQGLQFLFEYFSETQRNKGNFPGRFSGRQFSNSRSEMNVSTLELGDSALYLCASSQSVRGRPGELFFGEGSRLTVL.

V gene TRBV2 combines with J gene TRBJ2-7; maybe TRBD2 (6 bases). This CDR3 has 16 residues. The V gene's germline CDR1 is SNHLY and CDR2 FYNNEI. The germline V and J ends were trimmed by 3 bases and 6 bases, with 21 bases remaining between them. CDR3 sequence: CASSEGRGWDSSEQYF. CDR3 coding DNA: TGTGCCAGCAGTGAGGGGCGGGGTTGGGACTCTTCCGAGCAGTACTTC.

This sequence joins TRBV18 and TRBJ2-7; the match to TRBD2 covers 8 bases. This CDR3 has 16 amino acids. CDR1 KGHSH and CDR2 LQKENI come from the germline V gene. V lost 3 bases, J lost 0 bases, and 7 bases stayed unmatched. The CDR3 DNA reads TGTGCCAGCTCACCTTTTACTAGCGGTATCTCCTACGAGCAGTACTTC. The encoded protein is CASSPFTSGISYEQYF.

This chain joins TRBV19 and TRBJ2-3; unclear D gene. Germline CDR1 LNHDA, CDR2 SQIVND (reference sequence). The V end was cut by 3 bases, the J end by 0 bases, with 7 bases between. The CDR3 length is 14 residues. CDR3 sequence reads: CASSITTSTDTQYF. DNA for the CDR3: TGTGCCAGTAGTATCACTACTAGCACAGATACGCAGTATTTT.

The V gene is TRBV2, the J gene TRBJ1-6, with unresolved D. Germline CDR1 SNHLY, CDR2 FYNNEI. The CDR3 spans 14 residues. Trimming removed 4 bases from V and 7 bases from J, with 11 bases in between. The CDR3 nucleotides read TGTGCCAGCAGTGTTTCCGGACGGAATTCACCCCTCCACTTT. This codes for CASSVSGRNSPLHF.

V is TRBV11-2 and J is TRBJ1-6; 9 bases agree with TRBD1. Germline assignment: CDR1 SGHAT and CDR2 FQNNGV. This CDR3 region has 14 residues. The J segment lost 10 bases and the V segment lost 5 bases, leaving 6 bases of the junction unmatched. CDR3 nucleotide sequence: TGTGCCAGCAGCCCTGGACAGGGGCGGTCACCCCTCCACTTT. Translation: CASSPGQGRSPLHF.

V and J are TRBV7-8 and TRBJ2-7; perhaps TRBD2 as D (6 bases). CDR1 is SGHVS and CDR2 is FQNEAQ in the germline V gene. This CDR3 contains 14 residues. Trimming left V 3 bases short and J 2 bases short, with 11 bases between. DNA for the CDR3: TGTGCCAGCAGCTTTGGCACGGGAGCCTACGAGCAGTACTTC. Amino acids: CASSFGTGAYEQYF.

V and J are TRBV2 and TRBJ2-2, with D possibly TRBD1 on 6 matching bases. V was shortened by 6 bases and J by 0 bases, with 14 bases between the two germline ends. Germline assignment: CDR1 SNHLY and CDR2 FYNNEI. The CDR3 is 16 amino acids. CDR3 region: CASSLLGTSNTGELFF. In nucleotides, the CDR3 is TGTGCCAGCAGCCTTTTAGGGACATCGAACACCGGGGAGCTGTTTTTT.

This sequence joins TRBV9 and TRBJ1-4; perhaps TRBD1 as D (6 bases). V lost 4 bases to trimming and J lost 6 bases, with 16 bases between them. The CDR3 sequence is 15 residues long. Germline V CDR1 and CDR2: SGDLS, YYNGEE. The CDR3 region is CASSPEGGRYEKLFF. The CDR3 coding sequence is TGTGCCAGCAGCCCGGAGGGGGGGCGGTATGAAAAACTGTTTTTT.

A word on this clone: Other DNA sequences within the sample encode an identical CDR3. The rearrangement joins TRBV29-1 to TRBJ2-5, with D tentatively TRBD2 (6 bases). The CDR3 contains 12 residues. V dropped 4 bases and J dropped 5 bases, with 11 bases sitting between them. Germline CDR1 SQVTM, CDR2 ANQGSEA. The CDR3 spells CSVGQGGETQYF. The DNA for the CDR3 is TGCAGCGTTGGGCAGGGAGGCGAGACCCAGTACTTC.

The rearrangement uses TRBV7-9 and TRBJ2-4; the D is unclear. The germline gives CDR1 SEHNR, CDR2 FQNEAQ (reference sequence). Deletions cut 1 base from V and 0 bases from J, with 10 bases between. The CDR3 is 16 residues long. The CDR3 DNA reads TGTGCCAGCAGCTTAGAGGACCGCGGAGCCAAAAACATTCAGTACTTC. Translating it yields CASSLEDRGAKNIQYF.

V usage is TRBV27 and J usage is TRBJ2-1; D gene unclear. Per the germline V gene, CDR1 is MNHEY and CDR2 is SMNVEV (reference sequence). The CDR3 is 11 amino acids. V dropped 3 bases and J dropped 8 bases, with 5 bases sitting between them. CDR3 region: CASSFNHEQFF. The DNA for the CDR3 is TGTGCCAGCAGTTTCAATCATGAGCAGTTCTTC.

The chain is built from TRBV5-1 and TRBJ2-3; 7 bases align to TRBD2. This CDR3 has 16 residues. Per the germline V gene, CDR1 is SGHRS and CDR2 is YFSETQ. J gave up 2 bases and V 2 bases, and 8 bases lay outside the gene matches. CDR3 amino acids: CASSLLASGNTDTQYF. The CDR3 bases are TGCGCCAGCAGCTTACTTGCTAGCGGAAACACAGATACGCAGTATTTT. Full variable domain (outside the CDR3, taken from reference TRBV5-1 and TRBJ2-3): KAGVTQTPRYLIKTRGQQVTLSCSPISGHRSVSWYQQTPGQGLQFLFEYFSETQRNKGNFPGRFSGRQFSNSRSEMNVSTLELGDSALYLCASSLLASGNTDTQYFGPGTRLTVL.